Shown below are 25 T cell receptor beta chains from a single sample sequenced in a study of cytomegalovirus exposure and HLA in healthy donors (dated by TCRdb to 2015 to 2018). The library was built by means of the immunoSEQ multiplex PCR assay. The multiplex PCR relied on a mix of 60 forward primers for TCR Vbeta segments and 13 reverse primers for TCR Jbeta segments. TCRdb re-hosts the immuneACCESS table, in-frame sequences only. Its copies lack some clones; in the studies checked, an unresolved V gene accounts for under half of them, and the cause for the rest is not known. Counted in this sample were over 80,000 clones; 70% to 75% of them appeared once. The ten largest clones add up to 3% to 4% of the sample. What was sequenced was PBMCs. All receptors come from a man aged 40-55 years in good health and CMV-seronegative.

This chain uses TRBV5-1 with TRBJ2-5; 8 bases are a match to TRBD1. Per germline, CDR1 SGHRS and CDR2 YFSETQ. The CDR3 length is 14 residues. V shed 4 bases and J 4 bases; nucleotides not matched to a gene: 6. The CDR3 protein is CASSQQGDGETQYF. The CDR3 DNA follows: TGCGCCAGCAGCCAACAGGGGGATGGAGAGACCCAGTACTTC.

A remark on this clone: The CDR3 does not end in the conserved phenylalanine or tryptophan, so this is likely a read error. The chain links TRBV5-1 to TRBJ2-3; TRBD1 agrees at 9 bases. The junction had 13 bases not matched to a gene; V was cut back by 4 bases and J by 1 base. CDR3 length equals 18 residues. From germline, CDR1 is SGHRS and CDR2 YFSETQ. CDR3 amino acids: CASSTGGLRLLGTDTQYV. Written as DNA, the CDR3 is TGCGCCAGCAGCACAGGGGGCTTAAGGCTCTTAGGCACAGATACGCAGTATGTT.

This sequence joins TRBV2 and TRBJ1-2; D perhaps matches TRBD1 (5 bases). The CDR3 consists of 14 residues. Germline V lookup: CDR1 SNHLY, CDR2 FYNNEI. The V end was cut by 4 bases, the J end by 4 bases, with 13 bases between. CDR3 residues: CASSGGGFLYGYTF. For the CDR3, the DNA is TGTGCCAGCAGTGGGGGGGGGTTTCTCTATGGCTACACCTTC.

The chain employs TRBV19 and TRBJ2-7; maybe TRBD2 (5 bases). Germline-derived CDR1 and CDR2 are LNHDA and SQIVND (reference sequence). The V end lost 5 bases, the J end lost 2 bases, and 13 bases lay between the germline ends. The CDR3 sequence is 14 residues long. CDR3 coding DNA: TGTGCCAGTAGTGTGACGCCGGAGGCCTACGAGCAGTACTTC. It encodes CASSVTPEAYEQYF.

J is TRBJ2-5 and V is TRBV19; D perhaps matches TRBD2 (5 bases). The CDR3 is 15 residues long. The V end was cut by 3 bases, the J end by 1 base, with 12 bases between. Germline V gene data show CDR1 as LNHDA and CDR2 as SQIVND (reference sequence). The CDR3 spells CASSIDLAIQETQYF. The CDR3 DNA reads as TGTGCCAGTAGTATCGATCTAGCTATCCAAGAGACCCAGTACTTC. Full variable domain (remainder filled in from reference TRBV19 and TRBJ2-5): DGGITQSPKYLFRKEGQNVTLSCEQNLNHDAMYWYRQDPGQGLRLIYYSQIVNDFQKGDIAEGYSVSREKKESFPLTVTSAQKNPTAFYLCASSIDLAIQETQYFGPGTRLLVL.

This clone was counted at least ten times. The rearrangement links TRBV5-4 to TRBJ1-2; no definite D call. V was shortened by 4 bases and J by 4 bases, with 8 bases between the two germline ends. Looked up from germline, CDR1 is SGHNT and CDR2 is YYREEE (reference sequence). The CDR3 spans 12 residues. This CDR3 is CASSLGGYGYTF. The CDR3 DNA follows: TGTGCCAGCAGCCTAGGAGGCTATGGCTACACCTTC. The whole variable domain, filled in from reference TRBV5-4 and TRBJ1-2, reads ETGVTQSPTHLIKTRGQQVTLRCSSQSGHNTVSWYQQALGQGPQFIFQYYREEENGRGNFPPRFSGLQFPNYSSELNVNALELDDSALYLCASSLGGYGYTFGSGTRLTVV.

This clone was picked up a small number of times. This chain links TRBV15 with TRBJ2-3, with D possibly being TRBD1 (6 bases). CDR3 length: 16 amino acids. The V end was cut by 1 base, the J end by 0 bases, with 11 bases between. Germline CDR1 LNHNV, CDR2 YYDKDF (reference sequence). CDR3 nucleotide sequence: TGTGCCACCAGCAGAGGAGGCAGGGGAAGCACAGATACGCAGTATTTT. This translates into CATSRGGRGSTDTQYF.

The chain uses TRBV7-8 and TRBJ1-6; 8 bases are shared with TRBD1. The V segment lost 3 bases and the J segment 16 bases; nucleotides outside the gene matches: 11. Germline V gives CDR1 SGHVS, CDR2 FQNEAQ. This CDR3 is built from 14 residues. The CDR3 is CASSLDRDARILHF. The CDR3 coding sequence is TGTGCCAGCAGCTTGGACAGGGATGCGCGAATACTCCACTTT.

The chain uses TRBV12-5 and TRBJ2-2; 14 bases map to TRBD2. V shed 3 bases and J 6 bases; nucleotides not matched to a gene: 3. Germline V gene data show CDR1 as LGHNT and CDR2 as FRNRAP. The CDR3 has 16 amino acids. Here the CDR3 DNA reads TGTGCTAGTGGTTTTGGACTAGCGGGGGGATCCGGGGAGCTGTTTTTT. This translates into CASGFGLAGGSGELFF.

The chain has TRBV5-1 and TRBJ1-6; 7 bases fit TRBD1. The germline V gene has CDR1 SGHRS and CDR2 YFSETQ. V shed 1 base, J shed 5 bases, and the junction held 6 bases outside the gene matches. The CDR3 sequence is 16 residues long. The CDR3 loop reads CASSLTTGTDNSPLHF. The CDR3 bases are TGCGCCAGCAGCTTGACAACCGGGACAGATAATTCACCCCTCCACTTT.

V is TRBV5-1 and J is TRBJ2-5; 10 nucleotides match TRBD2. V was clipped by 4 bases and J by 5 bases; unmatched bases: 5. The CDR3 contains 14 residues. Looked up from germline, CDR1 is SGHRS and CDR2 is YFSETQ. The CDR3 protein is CASSNPSGGETQYF. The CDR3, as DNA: TGCGCCAGCAGCAACCCTAGCGGGGGTGAGACCCAGTACTTC.

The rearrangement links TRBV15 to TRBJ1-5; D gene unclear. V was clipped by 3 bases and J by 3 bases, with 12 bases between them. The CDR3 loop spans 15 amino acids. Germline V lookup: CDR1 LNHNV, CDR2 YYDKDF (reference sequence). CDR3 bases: TGTGCCACCAGCAGTCGGGTAGGCATCAATCAGCCCCAGCATTTT. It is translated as CATSSRVGINQPQHF.

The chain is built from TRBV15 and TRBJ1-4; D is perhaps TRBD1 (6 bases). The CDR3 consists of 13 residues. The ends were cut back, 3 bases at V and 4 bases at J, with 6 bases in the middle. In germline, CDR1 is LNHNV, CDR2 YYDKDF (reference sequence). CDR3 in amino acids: CATSRDSNEKLFF. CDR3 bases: TGTGCCACCAGCAGGGACAGTAATGAAAAACTGTTTTTT.

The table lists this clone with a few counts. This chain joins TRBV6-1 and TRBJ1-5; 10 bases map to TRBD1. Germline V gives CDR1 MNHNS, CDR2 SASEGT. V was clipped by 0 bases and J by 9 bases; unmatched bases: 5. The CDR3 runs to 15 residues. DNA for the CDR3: TGTGCCAGCAGTGAAGCGACAGGGGGCGAGGGGCCCCAGCATTTT. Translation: CASSEATGGEGPQHF.

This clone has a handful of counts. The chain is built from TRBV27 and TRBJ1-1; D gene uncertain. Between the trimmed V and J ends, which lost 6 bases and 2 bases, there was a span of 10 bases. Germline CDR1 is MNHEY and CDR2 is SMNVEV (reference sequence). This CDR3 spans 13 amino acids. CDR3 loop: CASRRGGNTEAFF. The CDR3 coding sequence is TGTGCCAGCAGAAGAGGCGGCAACACTGAAGCTTTCTTT.

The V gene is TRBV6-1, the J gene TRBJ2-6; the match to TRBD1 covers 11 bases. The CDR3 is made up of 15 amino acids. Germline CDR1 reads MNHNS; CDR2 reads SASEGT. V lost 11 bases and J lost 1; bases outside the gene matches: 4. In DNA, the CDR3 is TGTGCCGGTGGACAGGGGGCGTCTGGGGCCAACGTCCTGACTTTC. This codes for CAGGQGASGANVLTF.

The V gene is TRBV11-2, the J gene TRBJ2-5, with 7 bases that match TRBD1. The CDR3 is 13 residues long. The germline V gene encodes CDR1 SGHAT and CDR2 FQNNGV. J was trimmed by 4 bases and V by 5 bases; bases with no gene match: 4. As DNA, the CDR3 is TGTGCCAGCAGCACCCCAGGGGGAGAGACCCAGTACTTC. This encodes CASSTPGGETQYF.

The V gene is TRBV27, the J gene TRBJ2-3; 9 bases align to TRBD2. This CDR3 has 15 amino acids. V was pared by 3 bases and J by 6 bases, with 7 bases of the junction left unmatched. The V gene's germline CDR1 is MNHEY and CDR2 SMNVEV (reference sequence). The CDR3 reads CASSLWAGGPDTQYF. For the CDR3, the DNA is TGTGCCAGCAGTTTGTGGGCGGGGGGGCCTGATACGCAGTATTTT.

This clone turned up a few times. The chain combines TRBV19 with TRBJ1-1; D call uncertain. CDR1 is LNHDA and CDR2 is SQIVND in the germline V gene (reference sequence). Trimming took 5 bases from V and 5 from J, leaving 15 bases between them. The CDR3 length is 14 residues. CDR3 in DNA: TGTGCCAGTAGTGGAAGAACCTCGGGGACTGAAGCTTTCTTT. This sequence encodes CASSGRTSGTEAFF.

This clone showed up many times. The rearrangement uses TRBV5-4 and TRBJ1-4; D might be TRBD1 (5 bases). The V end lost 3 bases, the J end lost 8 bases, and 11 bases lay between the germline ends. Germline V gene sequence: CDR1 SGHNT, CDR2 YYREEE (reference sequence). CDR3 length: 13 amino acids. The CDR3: CASSSQRGEKLFF. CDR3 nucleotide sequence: TGTGCCAGCAGCTCGCAGCGGGGGGAAAAACTGTTTTTT.

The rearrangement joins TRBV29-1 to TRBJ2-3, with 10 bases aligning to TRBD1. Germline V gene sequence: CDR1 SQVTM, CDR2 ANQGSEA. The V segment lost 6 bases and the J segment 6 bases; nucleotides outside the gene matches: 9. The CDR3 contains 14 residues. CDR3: CSVRTGGPTDTQYF. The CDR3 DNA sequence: TGCAGCGTGAGGACAGGGGGACCCACGGATACGCAGTATTTT.

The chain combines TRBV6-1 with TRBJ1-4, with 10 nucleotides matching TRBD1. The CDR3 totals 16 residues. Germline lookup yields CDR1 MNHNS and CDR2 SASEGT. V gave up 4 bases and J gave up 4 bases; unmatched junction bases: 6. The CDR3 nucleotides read TGTGCCAGCAGTGGAGACAGGGGGCATTTTAATGAAAAACTGTTTTTT. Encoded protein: CASSGDRGHFNEKLFF.

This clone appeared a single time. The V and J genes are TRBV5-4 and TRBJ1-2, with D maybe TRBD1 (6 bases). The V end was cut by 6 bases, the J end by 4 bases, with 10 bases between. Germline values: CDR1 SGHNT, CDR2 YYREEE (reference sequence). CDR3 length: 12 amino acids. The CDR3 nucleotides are TGTGCCAGCAAAGGACAGCTCTATGGCTACACCTTC. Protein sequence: CASKGQLYGYTF.

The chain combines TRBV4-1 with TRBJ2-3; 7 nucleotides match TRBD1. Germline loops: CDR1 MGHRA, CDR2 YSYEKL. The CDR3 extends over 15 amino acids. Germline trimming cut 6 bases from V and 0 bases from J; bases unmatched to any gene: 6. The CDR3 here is CASRGTVFSTDTQYF. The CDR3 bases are TGCGCCAGCAGGGGGACAGTCTTTAGCACAGATACGCAGTATTTT.

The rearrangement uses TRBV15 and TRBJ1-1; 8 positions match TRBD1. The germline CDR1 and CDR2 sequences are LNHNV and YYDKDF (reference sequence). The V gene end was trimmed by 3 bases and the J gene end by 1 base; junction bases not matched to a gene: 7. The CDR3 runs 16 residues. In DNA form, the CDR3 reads TGTGCCACCAGCAGCGGGACAGGTCGTTGGAACACTGAAGCTTTCTTT. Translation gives CATSSGTGRWNTEAFF.